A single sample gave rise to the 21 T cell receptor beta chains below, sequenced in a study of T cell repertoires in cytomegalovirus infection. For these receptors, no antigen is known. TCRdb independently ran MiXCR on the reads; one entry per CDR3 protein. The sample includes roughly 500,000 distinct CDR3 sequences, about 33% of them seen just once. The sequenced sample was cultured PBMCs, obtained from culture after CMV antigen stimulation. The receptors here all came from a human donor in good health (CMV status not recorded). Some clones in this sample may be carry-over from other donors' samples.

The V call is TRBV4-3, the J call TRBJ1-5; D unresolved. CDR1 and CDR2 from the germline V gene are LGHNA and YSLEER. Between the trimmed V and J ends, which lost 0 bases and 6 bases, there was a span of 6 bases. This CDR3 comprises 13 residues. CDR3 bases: TGCGCCAGCAGCCAAGATTTGGCTCAGCCCCAGCATTTT. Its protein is CASSQDLAQPQHF.

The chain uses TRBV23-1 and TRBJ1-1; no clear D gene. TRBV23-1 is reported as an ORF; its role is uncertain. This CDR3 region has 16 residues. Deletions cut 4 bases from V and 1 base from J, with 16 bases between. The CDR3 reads CASSPPPNRRNTEAFF. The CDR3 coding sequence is TGCGCCAGCAGTCCACCGCCGAACCGTAGGAACACTGAAGCTTTCTTT.

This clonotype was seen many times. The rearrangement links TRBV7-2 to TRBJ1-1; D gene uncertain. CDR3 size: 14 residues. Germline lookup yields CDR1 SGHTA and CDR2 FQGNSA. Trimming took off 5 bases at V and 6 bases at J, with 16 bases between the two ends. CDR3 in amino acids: CASSPRWARAEAFF. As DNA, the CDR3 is TGTGCCAGCAGCCCCCGTTGGGCCCGCGCTGAAGCTTTCTTT.

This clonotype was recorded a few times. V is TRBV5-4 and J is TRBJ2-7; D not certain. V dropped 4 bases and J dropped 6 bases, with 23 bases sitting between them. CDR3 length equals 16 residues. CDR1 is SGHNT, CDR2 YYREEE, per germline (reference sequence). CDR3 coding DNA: TGTGCCAGCAGCGGGGTAGGTGGGATCAACTCGGCCGAGCAGTACTTC. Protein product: CASSGVGGINSAEQYF.

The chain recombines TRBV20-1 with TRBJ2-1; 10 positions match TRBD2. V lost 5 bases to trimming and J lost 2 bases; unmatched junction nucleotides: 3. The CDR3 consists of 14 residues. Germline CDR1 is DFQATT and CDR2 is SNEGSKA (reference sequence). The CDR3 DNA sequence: TGCAGTGCTCACCTAGCGGGGGCCTACAATGAGCAGTTCTTC. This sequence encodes CSAHLAGAYNEQFF.

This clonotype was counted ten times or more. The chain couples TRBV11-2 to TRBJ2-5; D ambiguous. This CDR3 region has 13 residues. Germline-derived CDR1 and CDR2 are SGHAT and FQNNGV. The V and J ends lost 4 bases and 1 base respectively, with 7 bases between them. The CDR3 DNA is TGTGCCAGCAGCTACAGCCCCCAAGAGACCCAGTACTTC. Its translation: CASSYSPQETQYF.

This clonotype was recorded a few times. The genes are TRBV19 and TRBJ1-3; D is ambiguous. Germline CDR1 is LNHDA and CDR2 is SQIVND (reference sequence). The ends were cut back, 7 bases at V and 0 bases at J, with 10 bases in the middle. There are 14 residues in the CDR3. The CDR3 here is CASTSEHSGNTIYF. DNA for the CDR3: TGTGCCAGTACCTCGGAACACTCTGGAAACACCATATATTTT.

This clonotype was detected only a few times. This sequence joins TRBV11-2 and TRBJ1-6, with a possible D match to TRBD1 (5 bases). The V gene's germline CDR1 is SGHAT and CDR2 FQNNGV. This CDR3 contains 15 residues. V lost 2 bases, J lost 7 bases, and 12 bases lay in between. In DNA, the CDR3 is TGTGCCAGCAGCTTATTAGGGGCACTGAATTCACCCCTCCACTTT. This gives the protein CASSLLGALNSPLHF.

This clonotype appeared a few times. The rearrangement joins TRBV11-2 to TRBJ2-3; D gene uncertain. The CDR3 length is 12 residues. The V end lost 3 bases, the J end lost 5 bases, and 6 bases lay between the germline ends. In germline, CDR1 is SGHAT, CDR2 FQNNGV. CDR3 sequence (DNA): TGTGCCAGCAGCTTGGAGCGAGATACGCAGTATTTT. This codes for CASSLERDTQYF. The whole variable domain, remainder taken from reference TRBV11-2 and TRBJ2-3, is EAGVAQSPRYKIIEKRQSVAFWCNPISGHATLYWYQQILGQGPKLLIQFQNNGVVDDSQLPKDRFSAERLKGVDSTLKIQPAKLEDSAVYLCASSLERDTQYFGPGTRLTVL.

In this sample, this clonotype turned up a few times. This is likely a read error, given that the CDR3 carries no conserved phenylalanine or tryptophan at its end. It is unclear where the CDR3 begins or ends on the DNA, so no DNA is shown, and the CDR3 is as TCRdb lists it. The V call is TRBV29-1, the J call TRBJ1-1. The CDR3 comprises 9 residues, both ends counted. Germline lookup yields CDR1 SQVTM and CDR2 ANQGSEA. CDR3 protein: CSVDRSPVM.

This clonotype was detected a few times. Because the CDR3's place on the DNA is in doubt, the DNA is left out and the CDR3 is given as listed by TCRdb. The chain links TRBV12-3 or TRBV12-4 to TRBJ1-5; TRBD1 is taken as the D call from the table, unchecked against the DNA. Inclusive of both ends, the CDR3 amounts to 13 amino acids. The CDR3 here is CASSLFGVGTAFF.

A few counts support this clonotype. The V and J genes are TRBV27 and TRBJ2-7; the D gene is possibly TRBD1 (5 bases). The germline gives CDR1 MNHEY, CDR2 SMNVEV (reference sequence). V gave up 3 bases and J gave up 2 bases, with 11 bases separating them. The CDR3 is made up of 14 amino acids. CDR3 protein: CASSFSRGPYEQYF. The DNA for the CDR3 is TGTGCCAGCAGTTTTTCAAGGGGCCCCTACGAGCAGTACTTC.

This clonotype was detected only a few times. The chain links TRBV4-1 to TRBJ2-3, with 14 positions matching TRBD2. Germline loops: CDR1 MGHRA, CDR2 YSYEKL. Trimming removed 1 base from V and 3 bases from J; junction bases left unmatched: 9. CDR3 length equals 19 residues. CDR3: CASSQGLAGGPYYTDTQYF. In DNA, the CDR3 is TGCGCCAGCAGCCAAGGACTAGCGGGAGGGCCTTATTATACAGATACGCAGTATTTT.

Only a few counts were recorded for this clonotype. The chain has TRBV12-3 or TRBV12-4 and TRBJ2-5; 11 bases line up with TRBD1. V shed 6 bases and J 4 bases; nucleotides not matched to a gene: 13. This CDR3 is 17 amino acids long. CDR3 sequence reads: CASSRTGGAGVRETQYF. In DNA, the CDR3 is TGTGCCAGCAGCCGGACAGGGGGCGCAGGGGTTCGAGAGACCCAGTACTTC.

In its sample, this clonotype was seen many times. This chain's CDR3 is CASREAGRLLTYEQYF. The DNA of the CDR3 is TGTGCCAGCAGGGAGGCAGGGAGACTACTAACCTACGAGCAGTACTTC. The J gene is TRBJ2-7, the V gene TRBV28; possibly TRBD1 or TRBD2 for D (5 bases each). This CDR3 is 16 amino acids long. V lost 6 bases and J lost 2, with 20 bases in between. CDR1 and CDR2 from the germline V gene are MDHEN and SYDVKM.

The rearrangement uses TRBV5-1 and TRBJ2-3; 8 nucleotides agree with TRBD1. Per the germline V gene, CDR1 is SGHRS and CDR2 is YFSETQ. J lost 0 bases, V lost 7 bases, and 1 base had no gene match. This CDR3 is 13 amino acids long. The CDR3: CASGQGSTDTQYF. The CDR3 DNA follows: TGCGCCAGCGGACAGGGAAGCACAGATACGCAGTATTTT.

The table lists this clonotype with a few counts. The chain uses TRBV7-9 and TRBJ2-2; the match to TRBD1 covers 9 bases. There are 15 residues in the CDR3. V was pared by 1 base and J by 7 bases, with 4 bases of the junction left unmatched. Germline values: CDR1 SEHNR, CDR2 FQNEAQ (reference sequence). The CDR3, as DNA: TGTGCCAGCAGCTTAGAGGGACAGGGAGGCGGGGAGCTGTTTTTT. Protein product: CASSLEGQGGGELFF.

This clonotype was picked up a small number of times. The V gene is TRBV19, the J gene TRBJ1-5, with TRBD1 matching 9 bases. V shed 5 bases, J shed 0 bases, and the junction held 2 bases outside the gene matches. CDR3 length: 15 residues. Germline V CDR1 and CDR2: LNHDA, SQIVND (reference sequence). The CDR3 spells CASSRQGVSNQPQHF. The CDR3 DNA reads TGTGCCAGTAGTCGACAGGGGGTTAGCAATCAGCCCCAGCATTTT.

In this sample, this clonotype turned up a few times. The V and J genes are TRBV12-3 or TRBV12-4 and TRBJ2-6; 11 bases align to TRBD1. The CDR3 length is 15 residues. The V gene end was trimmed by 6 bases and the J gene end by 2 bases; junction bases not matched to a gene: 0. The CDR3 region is CASRGQGAGANVLTF. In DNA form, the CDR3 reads TGTGCCAGCAGGGGACAGGGGGCTGGGGCCAACGTCCTGACTTTC.

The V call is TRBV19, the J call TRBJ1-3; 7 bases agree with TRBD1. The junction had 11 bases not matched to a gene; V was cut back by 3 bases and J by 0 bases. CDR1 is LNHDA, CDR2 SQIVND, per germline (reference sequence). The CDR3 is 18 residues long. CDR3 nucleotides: TGTGCCAGTAGTATCAGGGGGTCGGCGGACTACTCTGGAAACACCATATATTTT. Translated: CASSIRGSADYSGNTIYF.

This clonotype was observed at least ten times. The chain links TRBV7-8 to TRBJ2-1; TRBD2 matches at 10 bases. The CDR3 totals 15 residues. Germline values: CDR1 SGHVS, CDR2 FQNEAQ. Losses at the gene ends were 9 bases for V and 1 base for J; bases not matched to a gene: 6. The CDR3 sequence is CASGLAGASYNEQFF. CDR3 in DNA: TGTGCCAGTGGCCTAGCGGGGGCTTCCTACAATGAGCAGTTCTTC.